The 17 T cell receptor beta chains below all came from one sample that was sequenced in a study of blood T cell repertoires in COVID-19. Sequencing was performed with immunoSEQ multiplex PCR; in TCRdb, only in-frame clones are kept and a portion is missing. Here the sample spans around 100,000 clones, around 86% being singletons. What was sequenced was peripheral blood. The receptor source for this set is a man in his 70s with acute or convalescent COVID-19.

This chain connects TRBV6-5 to TRBJ1-2, with D uncertain. CDR1 and CDR2 from the germline V gene are MNHEY and SVGAGI. V gave up 0 bases and J gave up 2 bases, with 7 bases separating them. The CDR3 contains 14 residues. DNA of the CDR3: TGTGCCAGCAGTTACTCCGGCGGAAACTATGGCTACACCTTC. Translation: CASSYSGGNYGYTF.

This chain uses TRBV5-6 with TRBJ2-7; TRBD1 is a possible D gene (6 bases). Germline V lookup: CDR1 SGHDT, CDR2 YYEEEE. The CDR3 is 12 residues long. V was trimmed by 8 bases and J by 0 bases, leaving 9 bases between them. CDR3 DNA: TGTGCCAGTTCGACAGGCTCCTACGAGCAGTACTTC. Its translation is CASSTGSYEQYF.

This clone has just one count. J is TRBJ1-2 and V is TRBV29-1; D unresolved. CDR1 is SQVTM and CDR2 is ANQGSEA in the germline V gene. V lost 2 bases to trimming and J lost 0 bases, with 7 bases between them. The CDR3 is 13 amino acids. This chain's CDR3 is CSVETVANYGYTF. Written as DNA, the CDR3 is TGCAGCGTTGAAACGGTAGCTAACTATGGCTACACCTTC.

The chain is built from TRBV7-9 and TRBJ1-4; D is undetermined. V lost 5 bases and J 5 bases, leaving 15 bases between the germline ends. This CDR3 spans 15 amino acids. Per the germline V gene, CDR1 is SEHNR and CDR2 is FQNEAQ (reference sequence). Here the CDR3 reads CASSERLDSNEKLFF. CDR3 sequence (DNA): TGTGCCAGCAGCGAGCGACTGGATTCGAATGAAAAACTGTTTTTT.

The rearrangement uses TRBV15 and TRBJ2-3; 7 bases agree with TRBD2. The CDR3 extends over 15 amino acids. V dropped 0 bases and J dropped 4; count of bases not matched to a gene: 4. Germline-derived CDR1 and CDR2 are LNHNV and YYDKDF (reference sequence). The CDR3 DNA reads TGTGCCACCAGCAGAGATCCGGGGGGATCAGATACGCAGTATTTT. Translated: CATSRDPGGSDTQYF.

This clone was observed once. This chain uses TRBV7-7 with TRBJ2-1; D is uncertain. Germline CDR1 and CDR2: SSHAT and FNYEAQ (reference sequence). Trimming removed 1 base from V and 6 bases from J, with 7 bases in between. The CDR3 sequence is 13 residues long. Written as DNA, the CDR3 is TGTGCCAGCAGCTTAGATTCCCTCAATGAGCAGTTCTTC. Translating gives CASSLDSLNEQFF.

J is TRBJ1-2 and V is TRBV6-5; tentatively, D is TRBD1 (5 bases). The CDR3 is 15 residues long. Germline CDR1 and CDR2: MNHEY and SVGAGI. Trimming took 8 bases from V and 8 from J, leaving 24 bases between them. The DNA for the CDR3 is TGTGCCAGCTTTGCCCCACTCAGGGTGTTTAAAGGCTACACCTTC. Translated, it gives CASFAPLRVFKGYTF.

The chain couples TRBV5-1 to TRBJ1-4, with a tentative D call TRBD1 (5 bases). Trimming stripped 5 bases from V and 4 bases from J, with 9 bases between. Germline assignment: CDR1 SGHRS and CDR2 YFSETQ. The CDR3 has 13 amino acids. CDR3 residues: CASRGTLNEKLFF. The CDR3 DNA follows: TGCGCCAGCAGGGGGACTCTTAATGAAAAACTGTTTTTT.

CDR3 nucleotides: TGTGCCAGCAGCTCTCAACAGGGGCTGTTGGGATTAGGGCATTTT. Its translation: CASSSQQGLLGLGHF. The chain employs TRBV6-2 or TRBV6-3 and TRBJ1-5; 7 bases line up with TRBD1. Trimming cost V 6 bases and J 15 bases; bases outside gene matches: 20. Germline V lookup: CDR1 MNHEY, CDR2 SVGEGT. The CDR3 spans 15 residues.

The chain links TRBV11-1 to TRBJ2-7, with 7 positions matching TRBD1. Germline CDR1 is SGHAT and CDR2 is FQDESV (reference sequence). The CDR3 is made up of 16 amino acids. The junction had 6 bases not matched to a gene; V was cut back by 1 base and J by 0 bases. Here the CDR3 DNA reads TGTGCCAGCAGCTTAGGTGGGCAGGGGGACTCCTACGAGCAGTACTTC. It specifies CASSLGGQGDSYEQYF.

The V call is TRBV24-1, the J call TRBJ2-3; 10 bases fit TRBD1. In germline, CDR1 is KGHDR, CDR2 SFDVKD. This CDR3 has 16 residues. Germline trimming cut 4 bases from V and 3 bases from J; bases unmatched to any gene: 6. The CDR3 region is CATSEAGTGATDTQYF. CDR3 sequence (DNA): TGTGCCACCAGTGAGGCTGGGACAGGGGCAACAGATACGCAGTATTTT.

In its sample, this clone was seen once. This CDR3 is also generated by other DNA sequences in the sample. The chain uses TRBV13 and TRBJ2-2; D is unclear. Germline assignment: CDR1 PRHDT and CDR2 FYEKMQ (reference sequence). The CDR3 is 12 amino acids. V was shortened by 4 bases and J by 4 bases, with 4 bases between the two germline ends. CDR3 coding DNA: TGTGCCAGCAGCTCATTCACCGGGGAGCTGTTTTTT. Protein sequence: CASSSFTGELFF.

V gene TRBV9 combines with J gene TRBJ1-5; the D is unclear. The CDR3 consists of 14 residues. From germline, CDR1 is SGDLS and CDR2 YYNGEE. Deletions cut 0 bases from V and 3 bases from J, with 7 bases between. The CDR3 region is CASSVAGINQPQHF. The CDR3 DNA reads as TGTGCCAGCAGCGTAGCGGGGATCAATCAGCCCCAGCATTTT.

This clone was counted a single time. The chain employs TRBV5-1 and TRBJ1-6; D remains ambiguous. Trimming removed 0 bases from V and 10 bases from J, with 14 bases in between. The CDR3 runs to 15 residues. The germline gives CDR1 SGHRS, CDR2 YFSETQ. The CDR3 DNA follows: TGCGCCAGCAGCTTGGAAACCCTAACCAACTCACCCCTCCACTTT. Translation gives CASSLETLTNSPLHF.

This clone was detected only a few times. The CDR3 reads CASSYRDRDRTITNIQYF. The CDR3 DNA follows: TGCGCCAGCAGCTACCGCGACCGGGACAGGACTATTACCAACATTCAGTACTTC. The rearrangement links TRBV23-1 to TRBJ2-4; TRBD1 matches at 8 bases. TRBV23-1 is recorded as an ORF, its role being uncertain. V lost 6 bases to trimming and J lost 7 bases; unmatched junction nucleotides: 20. The CDR3 runs 18 residues.

The chain joins TRBV9 to TRBJ1-6; the D is unclear. Trimming pared 4 bases from V and 5 bases from J, leaving 10 bases between. Germline V gives CDR1 SGDLS, CDR2 YYNGEE. The CDR3 is made up of 14 amino acids. CDR3 sequence reads: CASSPGVHNSPLHF. In DNA form, the CDR3 reads TGTGCCAGCAGCCCCGGGGTTCATAATTCACCCCTCCACTTT.

The chain recombines TRBV2 with TRBJ2-2; 8 bases line up with TRBD1. Germline lookup yields CDR1 SNHLY and CDR2 FYNNEI. The V segment lost 4 bases and the J segment 2 bases; nucleotides outside the gene matches: 6. The CDR3 has 16 amino acids. The CDR3 here is CASSGRQGSNTGELFF. CDR3 DNA: TGTGCCAGCAGTGGTCGACAGGGGAGCAACACCGGGGAGCTGTTTTTT.